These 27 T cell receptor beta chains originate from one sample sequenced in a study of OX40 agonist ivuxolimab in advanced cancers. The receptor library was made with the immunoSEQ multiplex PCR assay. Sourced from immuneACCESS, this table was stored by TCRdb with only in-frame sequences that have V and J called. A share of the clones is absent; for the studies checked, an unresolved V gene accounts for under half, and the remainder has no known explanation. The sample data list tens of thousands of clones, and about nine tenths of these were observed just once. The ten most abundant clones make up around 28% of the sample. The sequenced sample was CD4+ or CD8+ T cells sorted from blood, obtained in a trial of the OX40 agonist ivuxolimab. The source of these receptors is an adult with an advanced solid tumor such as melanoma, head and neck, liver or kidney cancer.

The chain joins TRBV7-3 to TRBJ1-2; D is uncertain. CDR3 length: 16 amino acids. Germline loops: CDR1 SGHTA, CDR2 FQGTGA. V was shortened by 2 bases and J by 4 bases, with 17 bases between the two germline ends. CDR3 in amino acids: CASSLLARGAIYGYTF. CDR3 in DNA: TGTGCCAGCAGCTTATTAGCCCGGGGTGCAATCTATGGCTACACCTTC.

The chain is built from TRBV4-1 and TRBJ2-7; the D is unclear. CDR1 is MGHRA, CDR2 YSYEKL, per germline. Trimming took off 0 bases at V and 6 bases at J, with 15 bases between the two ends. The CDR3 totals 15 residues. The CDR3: CASSQEPDLRLEQYF. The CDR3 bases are TGCGCCAGCAGCCAAGAACCAGACCTCCGACTCGAGCAGTACTTC.

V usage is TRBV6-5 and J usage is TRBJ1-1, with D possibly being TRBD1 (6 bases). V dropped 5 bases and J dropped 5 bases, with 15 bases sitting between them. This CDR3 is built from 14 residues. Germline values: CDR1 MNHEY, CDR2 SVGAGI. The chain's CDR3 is CASSTGTLTTEAFF. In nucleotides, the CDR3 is TGTGCCAGCAGTACCGGGACATTGACAACTGAAGCTTTCTTT.

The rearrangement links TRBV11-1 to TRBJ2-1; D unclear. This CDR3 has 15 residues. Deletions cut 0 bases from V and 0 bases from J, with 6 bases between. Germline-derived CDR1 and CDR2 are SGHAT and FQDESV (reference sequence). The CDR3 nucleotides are TGTGCCAGCAGCTTAGCCTTTAGCTCCTACAATGAGCAGTTCTTC. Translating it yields CASSLAFSSYNEQFF.

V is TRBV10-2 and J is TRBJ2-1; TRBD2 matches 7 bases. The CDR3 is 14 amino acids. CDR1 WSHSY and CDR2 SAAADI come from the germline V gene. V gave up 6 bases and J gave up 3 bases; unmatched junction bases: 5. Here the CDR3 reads CASSSSGSYNEQFF. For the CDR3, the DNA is TGCGCCAGCAGCTCTAGCGGAAGCTACAATGAGCAGTTCTTC.

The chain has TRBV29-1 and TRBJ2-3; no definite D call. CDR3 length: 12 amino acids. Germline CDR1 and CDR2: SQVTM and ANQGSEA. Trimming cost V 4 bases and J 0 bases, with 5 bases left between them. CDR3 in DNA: TGCAGCGTTGTCCCCAGCACAGATACGCAGTATTTT. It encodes CSVVPSTDTQYF.

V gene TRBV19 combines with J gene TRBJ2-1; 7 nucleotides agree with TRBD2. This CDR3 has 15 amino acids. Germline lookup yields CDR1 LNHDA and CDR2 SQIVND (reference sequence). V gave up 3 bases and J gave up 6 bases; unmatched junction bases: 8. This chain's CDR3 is CASSISGTGGNEQFF. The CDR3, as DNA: TGTGCCAGTAGTATCAGCGGAACGGGAGGCAATGAGCAGTTCTTC.

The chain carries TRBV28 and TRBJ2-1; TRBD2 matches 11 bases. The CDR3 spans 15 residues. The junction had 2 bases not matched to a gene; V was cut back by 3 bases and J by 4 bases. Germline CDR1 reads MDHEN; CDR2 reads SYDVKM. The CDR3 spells CASSFGTSGYNEQFF. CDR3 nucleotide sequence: TGTGCCAGCAGTTTCGGGACTAGCGGTTACAATGAGCAGTTCTTC.

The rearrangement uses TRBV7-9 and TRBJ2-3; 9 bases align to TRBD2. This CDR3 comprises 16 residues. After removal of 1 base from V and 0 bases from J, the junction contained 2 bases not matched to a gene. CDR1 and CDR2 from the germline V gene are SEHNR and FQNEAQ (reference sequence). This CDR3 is CASSLVTSGSTDTQYF. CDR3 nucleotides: TGTGCCAGCAGCTTAGTGACTAGCGGTAGCACAGATACGCAGTATTTT. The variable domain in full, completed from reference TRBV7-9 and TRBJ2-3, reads DTGVSQNPRHKITKRGQNVTFRCDPISEHNRLYWYRQTLGQGPEFLTYFQNEAQLEKSRLLSDRFSAERPKGSFSTLEIQRTEQGDSAMYLCASSLVTSGSTDTQYFGPGTRLTVL.

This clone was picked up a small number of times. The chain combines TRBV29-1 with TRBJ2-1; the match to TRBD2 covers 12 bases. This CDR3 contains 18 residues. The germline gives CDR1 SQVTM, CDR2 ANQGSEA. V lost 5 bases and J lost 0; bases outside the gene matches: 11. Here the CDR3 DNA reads TGCAGCGTTCTAGGACTAGCGGGAATCAGGAGCTCCTACAATGAGCAGTTCTTC. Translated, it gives CSVLGLAGIRSSYNEQFF.

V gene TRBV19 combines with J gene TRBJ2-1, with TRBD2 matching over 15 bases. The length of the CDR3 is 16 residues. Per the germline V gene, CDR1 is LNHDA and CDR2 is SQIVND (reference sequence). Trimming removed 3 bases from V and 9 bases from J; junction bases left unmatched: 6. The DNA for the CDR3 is TGTGCCAGTAGTATCCGCGGGACTAGCGGGAGGCTTGAGCAGTTCTTC. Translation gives CASSIRGTSGRLEQFF.

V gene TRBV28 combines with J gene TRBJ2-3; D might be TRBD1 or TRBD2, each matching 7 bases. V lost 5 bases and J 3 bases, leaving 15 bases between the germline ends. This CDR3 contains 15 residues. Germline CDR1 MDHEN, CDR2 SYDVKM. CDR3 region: CASSRGDSHTDTQYF. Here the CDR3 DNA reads TGTGCCAGCAGTCGGGGGGACAGTCATACAGATACGCAGTATTTT.

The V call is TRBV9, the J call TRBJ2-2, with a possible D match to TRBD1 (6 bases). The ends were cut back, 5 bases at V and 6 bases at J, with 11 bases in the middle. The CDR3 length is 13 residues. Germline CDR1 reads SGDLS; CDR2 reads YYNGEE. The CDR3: CASRSPGAGELFF. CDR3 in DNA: TGTGCCAGCAGGAGTCCAGGGGCCGGGGAGCTGTTTTTT.

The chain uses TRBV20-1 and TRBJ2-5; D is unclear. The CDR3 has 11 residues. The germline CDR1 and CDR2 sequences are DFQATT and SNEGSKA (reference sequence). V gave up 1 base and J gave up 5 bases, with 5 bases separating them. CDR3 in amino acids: CSARATETQYF. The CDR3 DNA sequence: TGCAGTGCTAGAGCCACGGAGACCCAGTACTTC.

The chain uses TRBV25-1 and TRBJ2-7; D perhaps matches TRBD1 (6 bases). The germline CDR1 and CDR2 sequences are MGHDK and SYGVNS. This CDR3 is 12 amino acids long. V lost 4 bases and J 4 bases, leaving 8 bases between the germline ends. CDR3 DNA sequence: TGTGCCAGCAGTGGCACAGGGTACGAGCAGTACTTC. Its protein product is CASSGTGYEQYF.

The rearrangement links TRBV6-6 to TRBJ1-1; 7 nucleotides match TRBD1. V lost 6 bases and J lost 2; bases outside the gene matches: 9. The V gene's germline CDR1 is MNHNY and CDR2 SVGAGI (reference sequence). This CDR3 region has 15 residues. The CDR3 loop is CASRATGFGNTEAFF. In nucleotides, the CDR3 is TGTGCCAGCAGAGCGACAGGGTTTGGTAACACTGAAGCTTTCTTT.

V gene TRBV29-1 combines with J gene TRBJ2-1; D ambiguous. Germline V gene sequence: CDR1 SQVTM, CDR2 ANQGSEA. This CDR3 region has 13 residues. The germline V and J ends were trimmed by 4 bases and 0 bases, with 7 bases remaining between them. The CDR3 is CSVAPSSYNEQFF. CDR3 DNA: TGCAGCGTTGCGCCCAGCTCCTACAATGAGCAGTTCTTC.

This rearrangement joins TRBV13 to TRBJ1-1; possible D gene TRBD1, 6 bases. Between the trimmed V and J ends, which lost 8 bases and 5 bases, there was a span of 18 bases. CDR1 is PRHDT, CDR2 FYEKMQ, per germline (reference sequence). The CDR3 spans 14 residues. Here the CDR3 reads CASSRGGILTEAFF. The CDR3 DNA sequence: TGTGCCAGCTCGAGGGGGGGCATTCTAACTGAAGCTTTCTTT.

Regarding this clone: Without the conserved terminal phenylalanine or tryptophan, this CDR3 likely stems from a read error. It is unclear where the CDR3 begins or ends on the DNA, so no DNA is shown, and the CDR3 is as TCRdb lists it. CDR3 sequence: CASRSVGREGPLY. This chain joins TRBV27 and TRBJ1-1. Germline lookup yields CDR1 MNHEY and CDR2 SMNVEV (reference sequence). The CDR3 has 13 amino acids, counting both end residues.

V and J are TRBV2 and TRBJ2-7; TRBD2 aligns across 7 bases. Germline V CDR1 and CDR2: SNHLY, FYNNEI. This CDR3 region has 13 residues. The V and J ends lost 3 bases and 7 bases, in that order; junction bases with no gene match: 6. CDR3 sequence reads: CASSDGREREQYF. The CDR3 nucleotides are TGTGCCAGCAGTGACGGGCGGGAGAGAGAGCAGTACTTC. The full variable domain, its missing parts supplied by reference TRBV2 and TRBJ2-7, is EPEVTQTPSHQVTQMGQEVILRCVPISNHLYFYWYRQILGQKVEFLVSFYNNEISEKSEIFDDQFSVERPDGSNFTLKIRSTKLEDSAMYFCASSDGREREQYFGPGTRLTVT.

This CDR3 is CASSPTGWTVSYEQYF. DNA for the CDR3: TGTGCCAGCAGCCCAACGGGGTGGACCGTTTCCTACGAGCAGTACTTC. The chain carries TRBV7-6 and TRBJ2-7, with D tentatively TRBD2 (5 bases). Germline lookup yields CDR1 SGHVS and CDR2 FNYEAQ. The CDR3 sequence is 16 residues long. Between the trimmed V and J ends, which lost 5 bases and 1 base, there was a span of 18 bases.

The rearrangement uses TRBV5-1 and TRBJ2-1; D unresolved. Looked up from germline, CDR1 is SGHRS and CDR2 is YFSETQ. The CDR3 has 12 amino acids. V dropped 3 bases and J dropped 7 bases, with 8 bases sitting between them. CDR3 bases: TGCGCCAGCAGCTGGGCCGGGAATGAGCAGTTCTTC. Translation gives CASSWAGNEQFF. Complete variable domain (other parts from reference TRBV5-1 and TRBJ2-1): KAGVTQTPRYLIKTRGQQVTLSCSPISGHRSVSWYQQTPGQGLQFLFEYFSETQRNKGNFPGRFSGRQFSNSRSEMNVSTLELGDSALYLCASSWAGNEQFFGPGTRLTVL.

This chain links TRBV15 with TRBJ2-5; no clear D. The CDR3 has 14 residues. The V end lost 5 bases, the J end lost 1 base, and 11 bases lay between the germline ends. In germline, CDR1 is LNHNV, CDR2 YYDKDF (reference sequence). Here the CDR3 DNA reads TGTGCCACCAGCGGCTCGGGTTCCCAAGAGACCCAGTACTTC. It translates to CATSGSGSQETQYF.

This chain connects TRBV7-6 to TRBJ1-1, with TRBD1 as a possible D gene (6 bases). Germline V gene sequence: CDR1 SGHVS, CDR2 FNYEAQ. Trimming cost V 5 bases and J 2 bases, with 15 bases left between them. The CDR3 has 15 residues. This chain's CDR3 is CASSPESGGNTEAFF. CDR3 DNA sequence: TGTGCCAGCAGCCCCGAGTCCGGGGGCAACACTGAAGCTTTCTTT.

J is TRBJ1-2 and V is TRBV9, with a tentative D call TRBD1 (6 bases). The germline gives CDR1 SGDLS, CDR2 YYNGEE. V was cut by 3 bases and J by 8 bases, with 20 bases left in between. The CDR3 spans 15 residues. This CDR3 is CASSEPPTGLEGYTF. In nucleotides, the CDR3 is TGTGCCAGCAGCGAGCCCCCCACAGGGCTGGAAGGCTACACCTTC.

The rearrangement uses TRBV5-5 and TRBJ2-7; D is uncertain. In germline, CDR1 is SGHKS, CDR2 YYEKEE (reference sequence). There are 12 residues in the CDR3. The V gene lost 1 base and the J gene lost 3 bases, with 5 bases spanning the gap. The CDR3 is CASSLKGYEQYF. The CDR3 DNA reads TGTGCCAGCAGCTTGAAGGGCTACGAGCAGTACTTC. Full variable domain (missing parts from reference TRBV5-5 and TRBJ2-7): DAGVTQSPTHLIKTRGQQVTLRCSPISGHKSVSWYQQVLGQGPQFIFQYYEKEERGRGNFPDRFSARQFPNYSSELNVNALLLGDSALYLCASSLKGYEQYFGPGTRLTVT.

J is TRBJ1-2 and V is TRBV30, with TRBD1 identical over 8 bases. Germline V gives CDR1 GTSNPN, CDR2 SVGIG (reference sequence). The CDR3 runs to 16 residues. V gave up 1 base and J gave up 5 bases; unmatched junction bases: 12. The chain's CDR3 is CAWSADQGAGIYGYTF. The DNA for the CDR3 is TGTGCCTGGAGTGCCGACCAGGGGGCGGGGATATATGGCTACACCTTC.